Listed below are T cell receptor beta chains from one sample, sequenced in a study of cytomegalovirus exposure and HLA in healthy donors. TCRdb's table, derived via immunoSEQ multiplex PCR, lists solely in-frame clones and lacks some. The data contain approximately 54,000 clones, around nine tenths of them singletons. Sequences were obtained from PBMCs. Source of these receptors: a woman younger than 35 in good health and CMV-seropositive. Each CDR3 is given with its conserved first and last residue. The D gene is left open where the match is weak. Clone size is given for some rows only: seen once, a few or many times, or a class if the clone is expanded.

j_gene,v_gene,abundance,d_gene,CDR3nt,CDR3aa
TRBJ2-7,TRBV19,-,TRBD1,TGTGCCAGTAGTCAGGTGGGACAGGGGTTCGAGCAGTACTTC,CASSQVGQGFEQYF
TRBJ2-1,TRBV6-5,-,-,TGTGCCAGCAGTTACGCTGGACAACTACTTACCAATGAGCAGTTCTTC,CASSYAGQLLTNEQFF
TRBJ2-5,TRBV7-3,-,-,TGTGCCAGCAGCTTAAACCCCCGGAGGTACCAAGAGACCCAGTACTTC,CASSLNPRRYQETQYF
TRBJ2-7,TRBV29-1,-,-,TGCAGCGTTGTTGGGGACAAAGGTACCTACGAGCAGTACTTC,CSVVGDKGTYEQYF
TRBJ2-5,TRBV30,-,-,TGTGCCTGGAGTTCCGGATTAGCCGGAGAGACCCAGTACTTC,CAWSSGLAGETQYF
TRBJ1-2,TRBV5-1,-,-,TGCGCCAGCAGCTTACGTGCAGAAAACTATGGCTACACCTTC,CASSLRAENYGYTF
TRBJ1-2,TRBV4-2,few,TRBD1,TGTGCCAGCAGCCAGTCGGGACAGGGACTTAACTATGGCTACACCTTC,CASSQSGQGLNYGYTF
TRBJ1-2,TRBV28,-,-,TGTGCCAGCAGACGGAGGGGCCCTAACTATGGCTACACCTTC,CASRRRGPNYGYTF
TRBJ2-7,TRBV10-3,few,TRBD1,TGTGCCATCAGTGGGACAGGGGGCGCGTCCGAGCAGTACTTC,CAISGTGGASEQYF
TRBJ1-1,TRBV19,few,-,TGTGCCAGTAGTCCAGACAGAGACACTGAAGCTTTCTTT,CASSPDRDTEAFF
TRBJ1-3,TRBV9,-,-,TGTGCCAGCAGCGTAGATCTAGTAGGAAACACCATATATTTT,CASSVDLVGNTIYF
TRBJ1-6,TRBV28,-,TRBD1,TGTGCCAGCAGTGATACCGGGACAGGCATAAATGTATATAATTCACCCCTCCACTTT,CASSDTGTGINVYNSPLHF
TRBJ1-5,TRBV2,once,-,TGTGCCAGCAGTGAGACAGGCACCCGGCCGCCCCAGCATTTT,CASSETGTRPPQHF
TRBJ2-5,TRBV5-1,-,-,TGCGCCAGCAGCTTGGGGTCGGGGGGCCACCAAGAGACCCAGTACTTC,CASSLGSGGHQETQYF
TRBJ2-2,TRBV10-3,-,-,TGTGCCATCAGGGAGGACAGCACCGGGGAGCTGTTTTTT,CAIREDSTGELFF
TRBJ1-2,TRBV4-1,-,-,TGCGCCAGCAGCCAAGAGCGTCAGGGCTATGGCTACACCTTC,CASSQERQGYGYTF
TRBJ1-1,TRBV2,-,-,TGTGCCAGCCGGATAGATTCAGGGTGGTCTGAAGCTTTCTTT,CASRIDSGWSEAFF
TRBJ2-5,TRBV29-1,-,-,TGCAGCGTTGTAAGACAGACGACAATGGAGACCCAGTACTTC,CSVVRQTTMETQYF
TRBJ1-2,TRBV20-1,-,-,TGCAGTGCTCCCCGGTATGGCTACACCTTC,CSAPRYGYTF
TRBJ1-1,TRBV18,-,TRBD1,TGTGCCAGCTCGCGACAGGGGGGCACTGAAGCTTTCTTT,CASSRQGGTEAFF
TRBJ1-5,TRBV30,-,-,TGTGCCTGGAGTTTTTCGGGCAATCAGCCCCAGCATTTT,CAWSFSGNQPQHF
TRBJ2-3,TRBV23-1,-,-,TGCGCCAGCAGTCAATCGGGCACGGAGAGTACAGGGGATACGCAGTATTTT,CASSQSGTESTGDTQYF
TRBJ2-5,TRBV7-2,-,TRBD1,TGTGCCAGCAGCGCGGACAGGGTGTCGGAGACCCAGTACTTC,CASSADRVSETQYF
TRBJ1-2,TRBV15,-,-,TGTGCCACCAGCAGAGGGACCTCAGGGTTTTGGTACACCTTC,CATSRGTSGFWYTF
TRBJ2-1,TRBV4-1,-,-,TGCGCCAGCAGCGAGAGACAGAAGTACAATGAGCAGTTCTTC,CASSERQKYNEQFF
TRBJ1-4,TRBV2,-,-,TGTGCCAGCAGGGAGGGTCGGGAAAAACTGTTTTTT,CASREGREKLFF
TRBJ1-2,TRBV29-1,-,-,TGCAGCGTTGATTGGGCTACAGGGAAAGGGTATGGCTACACCTTC,CSVDWATGKGYGYTF
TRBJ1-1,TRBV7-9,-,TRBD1,TGTGCCAGCAGCCTCTCACAGGGGATGAACACTGAAGCTTTCTTT,CASSLSQGMNTEAFF
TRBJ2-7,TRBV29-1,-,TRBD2,TGCAGCGTGGAGGCGGGAGGCGGGAACCCCTACGAGCAGTACTTC,CSVEAGGGNPYEQYF
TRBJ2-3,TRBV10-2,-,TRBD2,TGCGCCAGTAAGCCGCTAGCGGGGGTCACAGATACGCAGTATTTT,CASKPLAGVTDTQYF
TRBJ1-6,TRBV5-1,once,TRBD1,TGCGCCAGCAGCTTCCGGGACAGGTATAATTCACCCCTCCACTTT,CASSFRDRYNSPLHF
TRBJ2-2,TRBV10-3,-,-,TGTGCCATCAGTGTCTATACCGGGGAGCTGTTTTTT,CAISVYTGELFF
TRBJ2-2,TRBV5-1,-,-,TGCGCCAGCAGCTTGACCAGGGCCGGGGAGCTGTTTTTT,CASSLTRAGELFF
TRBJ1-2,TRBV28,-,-,TGTGCCAGCAGTCAAATCTATGGCTACACCTTC,CASSQIYGYTF